This T cell receptor (beta chain) was identified during a study of blood T cell repertoires in COVID-19. In germline, CDR1 is LGHDT, CDR2 YNNKEL (reference sequence). The CDR3 loop spans 13 amino acids. With 8 bases clipped from V and 3 bases from J, the junction kept 6 bases outside the gene matches. The table came from immunoSEQ multiplex PCR; TCRdb's copy has only in-frame clones and leaves some out. Of 200,000 to 250,000 clones listed, 80% to 90% are singletons. Cohorts were determined from participant-reported clinical history. Recovery among Cohort 3 donors was established by two negative PCRs, clearance, or symptom resolution.

The receptor's source is a woman in her 30s who had recovered from COVID-19. The sample was PBMCs or T cells enriched from blood (not recorded which). The V call is TRBV3-1 (or the pseudogene TRBV3-2), the J call TRBJ1-2, with TRBD1 matching 7 bases. In DNA form, the CDR3 reads TGTGCCAGCTCTCCAGGGGGGCACTATGGCTACACCTTC. It codes for CASSPGGHYGYTF.